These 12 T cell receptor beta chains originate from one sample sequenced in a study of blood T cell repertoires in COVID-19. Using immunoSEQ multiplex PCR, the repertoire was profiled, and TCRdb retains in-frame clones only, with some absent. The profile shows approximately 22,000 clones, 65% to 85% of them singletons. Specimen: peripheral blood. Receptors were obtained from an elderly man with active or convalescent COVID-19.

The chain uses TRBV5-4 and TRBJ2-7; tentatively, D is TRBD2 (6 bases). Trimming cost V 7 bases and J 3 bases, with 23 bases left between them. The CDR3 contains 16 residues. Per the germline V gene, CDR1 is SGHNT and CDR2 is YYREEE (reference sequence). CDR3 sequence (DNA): TGTGCCAGCGCCCAAGATCAGGGACTGGATATCTACGAGCAGTACTTC. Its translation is CASAQDQGLDIYEQYF.

The CDR3 region has the DNA TGTGCCAGCAGCTTGACGGGGTATGAGCAGTTCTTC. Residues: CASSLTGYEQFF. The chain uses TRBV5-4 and TRBJ2-1; maybe TRBD2 (5 bases). CDR1 and CDR2 from the germline V gene are SGHNT and YYREEE (reference sequence). The CDR3 sequence is 12 residues long. Trimming pared 1 base from V and 8 bases from J, leaving 7 bases between.

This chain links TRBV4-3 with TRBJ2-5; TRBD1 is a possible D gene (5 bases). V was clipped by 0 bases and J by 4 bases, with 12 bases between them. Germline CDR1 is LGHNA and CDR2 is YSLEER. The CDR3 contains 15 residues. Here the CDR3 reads CASSQDGARRETQYF. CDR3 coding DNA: TGCGCCAGCAGCCAAGATGGGGCTCGGCGAGAGACCCAGTACTTC.

CDR3 sequence reads: CASSLAVAGANFEAFF. The CDR3 bases are TGTGCCAGCAGCTTGGCGGTGGCAGGGGCAAATTTTGAAGCTTTCTTT. The J gene is TRBJ1-1, the V gene TRBV5-5; possible D gene TRBD1, 6 bases. The CDR3 is 16 residues long. V was clipped by 0 bases and J by 7 bases, with 19 bases between them. Germline-derived CDR1 and CDR2 are SGHKS and YYEKEE (reference sequence).

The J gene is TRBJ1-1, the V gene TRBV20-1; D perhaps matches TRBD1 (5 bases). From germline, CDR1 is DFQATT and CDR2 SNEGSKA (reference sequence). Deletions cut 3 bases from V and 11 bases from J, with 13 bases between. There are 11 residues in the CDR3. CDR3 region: CSASRPPGAFF. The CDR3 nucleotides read TGCAGTGCTAGCAGGCCTCCAGGGGCTTTCTTT.

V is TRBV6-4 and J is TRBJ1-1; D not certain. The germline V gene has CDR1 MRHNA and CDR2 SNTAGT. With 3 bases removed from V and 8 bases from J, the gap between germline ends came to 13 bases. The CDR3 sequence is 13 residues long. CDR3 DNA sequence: TGTGCCAGCAGTGAGGGCAGTTCTTTGGAAGCTTTCTTT. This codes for CASSEGSSLEAFF.

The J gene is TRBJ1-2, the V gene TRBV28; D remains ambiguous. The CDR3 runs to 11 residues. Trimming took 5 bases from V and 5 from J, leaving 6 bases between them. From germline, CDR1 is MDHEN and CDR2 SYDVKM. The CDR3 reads CASSLRYGYTF. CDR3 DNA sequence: TGTGCCAGCAGTCTCAGATATGGCTACACCTTC.

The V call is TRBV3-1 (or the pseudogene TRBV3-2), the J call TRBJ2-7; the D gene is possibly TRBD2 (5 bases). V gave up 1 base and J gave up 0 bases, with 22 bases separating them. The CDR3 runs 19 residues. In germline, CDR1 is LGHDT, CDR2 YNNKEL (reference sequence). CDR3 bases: TGTGCCAGCAGCCAAGGAGGGCATCTTGGTAGGTCTAACTCCTACGAGCAGTACTTC. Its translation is CASSQGGHLGRSNSYEQYF.

The CDR3, as DNA: TGTGCCGGATCAGAGGGTCGCACTGAAGCTTTCTTT. Amino acid sequence: CAGSEGRTEAFF. This chain connects TRBV12-3 or TRBV12-4 to TRBJ1-1; D ambiguous. This CDR3 spans 12 amino acids. The ends were cut back, 11 bases at V and 4 bases at J, with 14 bases in the middle.

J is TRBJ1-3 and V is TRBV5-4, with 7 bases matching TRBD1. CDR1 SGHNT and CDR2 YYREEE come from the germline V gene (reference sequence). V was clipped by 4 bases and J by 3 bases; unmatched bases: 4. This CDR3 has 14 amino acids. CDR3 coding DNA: TGTGCCAGCAGCAGAGACAGGGTTGGAAACACCATATATTTT. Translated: CASSRDRVGNTIYF.

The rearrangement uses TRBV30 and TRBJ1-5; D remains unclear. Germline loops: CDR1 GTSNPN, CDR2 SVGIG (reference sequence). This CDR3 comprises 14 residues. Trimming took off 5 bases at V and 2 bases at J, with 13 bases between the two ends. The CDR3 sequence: CAWDTSRGNQPQHF. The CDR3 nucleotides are TGTGCCTGGGATACTTCGAGGGGCAATCAGCCCCAGCATTTT.

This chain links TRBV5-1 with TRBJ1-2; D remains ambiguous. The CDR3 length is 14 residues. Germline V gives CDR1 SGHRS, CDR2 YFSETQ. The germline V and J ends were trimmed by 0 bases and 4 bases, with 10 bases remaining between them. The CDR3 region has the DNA TGCGCCAGCAGCTTGGGGACGGGAAGCTATGGCTACACCTTC. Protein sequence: CASSLGTGSYGYTF.